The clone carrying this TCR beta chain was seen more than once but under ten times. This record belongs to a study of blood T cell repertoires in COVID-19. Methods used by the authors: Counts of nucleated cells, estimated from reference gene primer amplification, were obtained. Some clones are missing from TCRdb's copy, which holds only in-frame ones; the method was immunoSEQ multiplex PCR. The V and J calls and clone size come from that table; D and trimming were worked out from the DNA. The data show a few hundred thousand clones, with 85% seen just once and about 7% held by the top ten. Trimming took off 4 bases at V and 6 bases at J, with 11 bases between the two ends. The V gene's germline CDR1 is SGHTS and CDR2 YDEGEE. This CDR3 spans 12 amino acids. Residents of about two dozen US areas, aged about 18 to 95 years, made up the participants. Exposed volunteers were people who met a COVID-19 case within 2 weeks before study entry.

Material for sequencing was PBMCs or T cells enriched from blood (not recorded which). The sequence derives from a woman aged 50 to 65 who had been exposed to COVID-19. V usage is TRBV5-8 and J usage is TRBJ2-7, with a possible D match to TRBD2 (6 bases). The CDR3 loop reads CASSPGTLEQYF. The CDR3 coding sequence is TGTGCCAGCAGCCCCGGGACTCTCGAGCAGTACTTC.